This TCR beta chain was documented in a study of blood T cell repertoires in COVID-19. Source study methods: Using reference gene primer amplification, nucleated cell counts were estimated. Profiling relied on immunoSEQ multiplex PCR, and the TCRdb table lists in-frame clones only, not all of them. V and J calls and clone size are as listed in that table; D and trimming were resolved from the DNA. The sample has hundreds of thousands of clones; under 85% are singletons. Sequencing was carried out using peripheral blood. This clonotype was obtained from a woman in her 30s with COVID-19, enrolled during active disease.

This chain's CDR3 is CASSPDSGFYEQYF. The CDR3 coding sequence is TGCGCCAGCAGCCCAGACTCGGGTTTCTACGAGCAGTACTTC. V and J are TRBV5-1 and TRBJ2-7; D is uncertain. V lost 4 bases and J 3 bases, leaving 14 bases between the germline ends. CDR1 and CDR2 from the germline V gene are SGHRS and YFSETQ. CDR3 size: 14 residues.